Below, 11 T cell receptor beta chains from the same sample are listed, as sequenced in a study of T cell responses to AZD1222 COVID-19 vaccine. Sequencing used immunoSEQ multiplex PCR; TCRdb keeps in-frame clones, though not all of them. In the table there are about 150,000 clones, about nine tenths of which are singletons. Sequences were derived from peripheral blood, sampled 28 days after the second AZD1222 dose. These receptors originate from an adult who received the AZD1222 COVID-19 vaccine.

The chain has TRBV4-3 and TRBJ1-1; 8 bases agree with TRBD1. The V gene end was trimmed by 1 base and the J gene end by 5 bases; junction bases not matched to a gene: 15. The germline gives CDR1 LGHNA, CDR2 YSLEER. The CDR3 has 18 residues. CDR3 amino acids: CASSQAAGQGQGGTEAFF. The DNA of the CDR3 is TGCGCCAGCAGCCAAGCGGCTGGACAGGGCCAGGGAGGGACTGAAGCTTTCTTT.

The chain is built from TRBV2 and TRBJ2-3, with D hard to call. Germline V gene lookup returns CDR1 SNHLY and CDR2 FYNNEI. V lost 5 bases, J lost 2 bases, and 2 bases lay in between. The CDR3 consists of 11 residues. The CDR3 DNA reads as TGTGCCAGCAGTATCACAGATACGCAGTATTTT. Translation: CASSITDTQYF.

The chain recombines TRBV27 with TRBJ1-2, with TRBD1 matching over 9 bases. This CDR3 has 14 residues. CDR1 MNHEY and CDR2 SMNVEV come from the germline V gene (reference sequence). V shed 4 bases, J shed 8 bases, and the junction held 8 bases outside the gene matches. The CDR3 sequence is CASSSLGTGSGYTF. DNA of the CDR3: TGTGCCAGCAGTTCCTTGGGGACAGGGTCGGGCTACACCTTC.

The V gene is TRBV10-2, the J gene TRBJ1-5; weak D call: TRBD1 (6 bases). The germline gives CDR1 WSHSY, CDR2 SAAADI. The ends were cut back, 8 bases at V and 6 bases at J, with 20 bases in the middle. This CDR3 has 15 amino acids. In DNA, the CDR3 is TGCGCCAGCGTTACCCATCAGGGGCCTAGTCAGCCCCAGCATTTT. Amino acids: CASVTHQGPSQPQHF.

CDR3 sequence (DNA): TGCAGTGCAAGTTCCAGGGGGTCGGGATCACCCCTCCACTTT. It specifies CSASSRGSGSPLHF. The chain combines TRBV20-1 with TRBJ1-6; 7 bases align to TRBD1. The CDR3 extends over 14 amino acids. V lost 6 bases, J lost 10 bases, and 12 bases stayed unmatched. CDR1 is DFQATT and CDR2 is SNEGSKA in the germline V gene (reference sequence).

The V call is TRBV19, the J call TRBJ1-2, with TRBD1 identical over 7 bases. The J segment lost 4 bases and the V segment lost 3 bases, leaving 5 bases of the junction unmatched. Germline loops: CDR1 LNHDA, CDR2 SQIVND (reference sequence). The length of the CDR3 is 14 residues. The CDR3 DNA follows: TGTGCCAGTAGTATCCTCGGGACAGCCTATGGCTACACCTTC. This sequence encodes CASSILGTAYGYTF.

The chain combines TRBV18 with TRBJ1-2, with D uncertain. CDR1 and CDR2 from the germline V gene are KGHSH and LQKENI. This CDR3 region has 14 residues. V lost 3 bases and J 0 bases, leaving 8 bases between the germline ends. The CDR3 nucleotides read TGTGCCAGCTCACCGGGCGGGACTAACTATGGCTACACCTTC. Translating gives CASSPGGTNYGYTF. Supplemented by reference TRBV18 and TRBJ1-2, the full variable domain reads NAGVMQNPRHLVRRRGQEARLRCSPMKGHSHVYWYRQLPEEGLKFMVYLQKENIIDESGMPKERFSAEFPKEGPSILRIQQVVRGDSAAYFCASSPGGTNYGYTFGSGTRLTVV.

This clone appeared once. The V call is TRBV19, the J call TRBJ2-7; 7 bases align to TRBD1. CDR1 is LNHDA, CDR2 SQIVND, per germline (reference sequence). This CDR3 comprises 17 residues. After removal of 0 bases from V and 2 bases from J, the junction contained 10 bases not matched to a gene. The CDR3 is CASSIDHLPGQTYEQYF. CDR3 DNA: TGTGCCAGTAGTATAGACCACCTGCCGGGACAGACCTACGAGCAGTACTTC.

The V and J genes are TRBV6-4 and TRBJ2-2, with TRBD2 matching 10 bases. Germline values: CDR1 MRHNA, CDR2 SNTAGT. The CDR3 contains 15 residues. The junction had 4 bases not matched to a gene; V was cut back by 6 bases and J by 3 bases. The CDR3 DNA follows: TGTGCCAGCAGGCTTCTAGCGGGAGACACCGGGGAGCTGTTTTTT. Its protein is CASRLLAGDTGELFF.

V usage is TRBV28 and J usage is TRBJ1-6, with no clear D. V was trimmed by 2 bases and J by 7 bases, leaving 15 bases between them. Germline values: CDR1 MDHEN, CDR2 SYDVKM. The CDR3 has 16 amino acids. CDR3 sequence (DNA): TGTGCCAGCAGTTTAAGGAGAAGTATCGCGAATTCACCCCTCCACTTT. Translating it yields CASSLRRSIANSPLHF.

The rearrangement joins TRBV4-2 to TRBJ1-5; 7 bases line up with TRBD1. Germline V lookup: CDR1 LGHNA, CDR2 YNFKEQ. With V trimmed by 5 bases and J by 9 bases, 16 bases remained unmatched. The CDR3 length is 16 residues. CDR3: CASSFTGASRFRPQHF. The CDR3, as DNA: TGTGCCAGCAGCTTCACAGGGGCCTCGAGGTTTCGGCCCCAGCATTTT.